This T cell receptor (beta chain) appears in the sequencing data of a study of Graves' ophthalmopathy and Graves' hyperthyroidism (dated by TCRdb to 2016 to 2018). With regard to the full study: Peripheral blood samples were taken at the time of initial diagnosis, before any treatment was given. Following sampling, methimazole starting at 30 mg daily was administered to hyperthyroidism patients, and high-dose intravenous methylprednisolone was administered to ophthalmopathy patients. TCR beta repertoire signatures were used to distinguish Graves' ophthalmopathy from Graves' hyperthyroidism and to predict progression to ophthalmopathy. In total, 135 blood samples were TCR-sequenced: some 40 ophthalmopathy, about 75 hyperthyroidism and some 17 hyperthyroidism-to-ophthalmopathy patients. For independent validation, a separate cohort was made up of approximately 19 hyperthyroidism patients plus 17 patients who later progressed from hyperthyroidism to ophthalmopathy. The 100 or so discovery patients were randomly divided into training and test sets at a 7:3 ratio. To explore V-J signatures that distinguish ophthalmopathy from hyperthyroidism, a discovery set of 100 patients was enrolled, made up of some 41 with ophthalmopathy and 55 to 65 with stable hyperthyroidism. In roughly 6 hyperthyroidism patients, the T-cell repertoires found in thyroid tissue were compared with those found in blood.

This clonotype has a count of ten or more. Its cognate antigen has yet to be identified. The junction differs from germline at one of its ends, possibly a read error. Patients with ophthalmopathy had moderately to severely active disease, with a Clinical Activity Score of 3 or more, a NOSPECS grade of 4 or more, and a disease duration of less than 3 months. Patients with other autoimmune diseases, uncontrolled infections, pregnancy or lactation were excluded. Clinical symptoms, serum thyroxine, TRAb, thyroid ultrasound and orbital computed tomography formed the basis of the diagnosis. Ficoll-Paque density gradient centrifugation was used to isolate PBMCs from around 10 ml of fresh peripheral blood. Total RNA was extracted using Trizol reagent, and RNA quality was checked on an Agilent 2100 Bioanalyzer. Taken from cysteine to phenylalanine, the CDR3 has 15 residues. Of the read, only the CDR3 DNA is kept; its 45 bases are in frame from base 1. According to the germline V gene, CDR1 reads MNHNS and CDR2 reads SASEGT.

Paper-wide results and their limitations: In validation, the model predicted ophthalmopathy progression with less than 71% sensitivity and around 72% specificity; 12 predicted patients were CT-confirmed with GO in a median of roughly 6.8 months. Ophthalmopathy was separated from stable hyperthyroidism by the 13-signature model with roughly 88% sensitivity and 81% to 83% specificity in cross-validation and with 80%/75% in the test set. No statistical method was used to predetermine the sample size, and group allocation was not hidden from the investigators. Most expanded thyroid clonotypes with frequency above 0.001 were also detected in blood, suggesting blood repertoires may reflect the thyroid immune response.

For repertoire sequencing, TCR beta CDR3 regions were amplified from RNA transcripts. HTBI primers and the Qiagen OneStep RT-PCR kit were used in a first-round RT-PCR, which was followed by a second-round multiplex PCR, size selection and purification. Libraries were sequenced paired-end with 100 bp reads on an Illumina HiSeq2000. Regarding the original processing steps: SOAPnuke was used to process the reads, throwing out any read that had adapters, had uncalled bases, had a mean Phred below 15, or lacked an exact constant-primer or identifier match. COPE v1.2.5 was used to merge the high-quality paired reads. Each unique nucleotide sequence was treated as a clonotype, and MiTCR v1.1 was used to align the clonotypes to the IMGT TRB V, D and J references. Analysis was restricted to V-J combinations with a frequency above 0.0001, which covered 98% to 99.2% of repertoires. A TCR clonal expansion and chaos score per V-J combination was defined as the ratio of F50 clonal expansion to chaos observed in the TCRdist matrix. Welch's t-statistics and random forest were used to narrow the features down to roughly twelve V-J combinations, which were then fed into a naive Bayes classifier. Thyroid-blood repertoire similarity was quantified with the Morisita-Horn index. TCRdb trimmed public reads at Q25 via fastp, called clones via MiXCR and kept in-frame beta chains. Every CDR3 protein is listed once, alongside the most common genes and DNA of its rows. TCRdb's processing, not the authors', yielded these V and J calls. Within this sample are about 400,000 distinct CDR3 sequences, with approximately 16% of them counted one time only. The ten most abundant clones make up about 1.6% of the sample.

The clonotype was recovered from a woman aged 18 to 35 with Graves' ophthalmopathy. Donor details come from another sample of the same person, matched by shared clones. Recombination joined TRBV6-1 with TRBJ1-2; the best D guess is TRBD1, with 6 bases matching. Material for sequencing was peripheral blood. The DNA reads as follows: TGTGCCAGCAGTGAAGCGCCAGGGGCTGGGAATGGCCACACCTTC. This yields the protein CASSEAPGAGNGHTF.